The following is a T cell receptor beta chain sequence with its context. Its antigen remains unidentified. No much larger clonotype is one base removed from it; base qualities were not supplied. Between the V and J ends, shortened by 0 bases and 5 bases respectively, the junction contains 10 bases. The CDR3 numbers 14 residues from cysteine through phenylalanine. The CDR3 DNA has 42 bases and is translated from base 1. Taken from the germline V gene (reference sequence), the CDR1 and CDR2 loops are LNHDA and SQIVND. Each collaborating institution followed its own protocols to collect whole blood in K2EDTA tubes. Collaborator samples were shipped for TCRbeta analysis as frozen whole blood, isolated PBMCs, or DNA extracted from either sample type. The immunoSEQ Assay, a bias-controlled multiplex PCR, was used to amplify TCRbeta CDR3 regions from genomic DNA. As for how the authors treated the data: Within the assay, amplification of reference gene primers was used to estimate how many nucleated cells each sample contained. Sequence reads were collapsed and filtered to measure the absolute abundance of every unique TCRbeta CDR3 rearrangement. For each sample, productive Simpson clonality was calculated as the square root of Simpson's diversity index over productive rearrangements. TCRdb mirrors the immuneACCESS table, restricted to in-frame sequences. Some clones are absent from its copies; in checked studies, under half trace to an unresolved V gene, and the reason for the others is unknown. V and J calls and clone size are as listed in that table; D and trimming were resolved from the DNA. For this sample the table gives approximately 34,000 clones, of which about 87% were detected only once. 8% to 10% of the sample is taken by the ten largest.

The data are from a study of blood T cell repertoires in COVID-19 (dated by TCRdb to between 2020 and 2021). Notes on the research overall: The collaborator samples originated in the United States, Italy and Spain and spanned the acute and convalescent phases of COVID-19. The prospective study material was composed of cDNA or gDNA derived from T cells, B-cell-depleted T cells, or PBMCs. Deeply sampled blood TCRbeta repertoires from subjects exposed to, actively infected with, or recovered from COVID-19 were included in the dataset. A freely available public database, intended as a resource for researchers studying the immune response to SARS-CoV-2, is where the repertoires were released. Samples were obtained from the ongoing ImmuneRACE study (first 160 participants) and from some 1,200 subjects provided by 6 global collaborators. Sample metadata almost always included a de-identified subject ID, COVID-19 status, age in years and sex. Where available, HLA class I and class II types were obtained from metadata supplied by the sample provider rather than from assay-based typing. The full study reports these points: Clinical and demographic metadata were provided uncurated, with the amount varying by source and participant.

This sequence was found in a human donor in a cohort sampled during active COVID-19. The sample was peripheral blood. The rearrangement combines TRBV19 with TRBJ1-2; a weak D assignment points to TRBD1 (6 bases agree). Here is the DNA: TGTGCCAGTAGTATAGAGGGGGCAGAATATGGCTACACCTTC. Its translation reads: CASSIEGAEYGYTF.